This passage covers 16 T cell receptor beta chains from one sample sequenced in a study of blood T cell repertoires in COVID-19. Data came from immunoSEQ multiplex PCR; TCRdb stores just in-frame clones and leaves some out. The table shows more than 250,000 clones, with around 80% occurring only once. Specimen: PBMCs or T cells enriched from blood (not recorded which). The receptor source for this set is a man aged 40-55 years who had been exposed to COVID-19.

This chain joins TRBV3-1 (or the pseudogene TRBV3-2) and TRBJ2-7, with 9 bases matching TRBD2. This CDR3 comprises 17 residues. Per the germline V gene, CDR1 is LGHDT and CDR2 is YNNKEL (reference sequence). V gave up 4 bases and J gave up 6 bases; unmatched junction bases: 16. The CDR3 loop is CASSRTPTSGPLSEQYF. The CDR3 DNA is TGTGCCAGCAGCCGTACCCCAACTAGCGGGCCCCTCTCCGAGCAGTACTTC.

The chain uses TRBV7-2 and TRBJ1-6; no reliable D call. The CDR3 length is 13 residues. Trimming left V 5 bases short and J 13 bases short, with 15 bases between. Germline V gives CDR1 SGHTA, CDR2 FQGNSA. CDR3 DNA: TGTGCCAGCAGCCCCTCCGGGGTGTTGCCCCTCCACTTT. Its translation: CASSPSGVLPLHF. Drawing the rest from reference TRBV7-2 and TRBJ1-6, the complete variable domain is GAGVSQSPSNKVTEKGKDVELRCDPISGHTALYWYRQSLGQGLEFLIYFQGNSAPDKSGLPSDRFSAERTGGSVSTLTIQRTQQEDSAVYLCASSPSGVLPLHFGNGTRLTVT.

The rearrangement links TRBV11-2 to TRBJ1-2; D ambiguous. The CDR3 length is 13 residues. The V and J ends lost 1 base and 4 bases respectively, with 7 bases between them. CDR1 and CDR2 (germline): SGHAT, FQNNGV. The CDR3 reads CASSLGSGYGYTF. CDR3 bases: TGTGCCAGCAGCTTAGGGTCAGGCTATGGCTACACCTTC.

This clone showed up just a few times. The chain combines TRBV5-1 with TRBJ2-1, with TRBD2 identical over 9 bases. V gave up 4 bases and J gave up 6 bases; unmatched junction bases: 8. The CDR3 spans 15 residues. Germline CDR1 and CDR2: SGHRS and YFSETQ. The CDR3 spells CASSPGLARSNEQFF. The CDR3 DNA reads as TGCGCCAGCAGCCCGGGACTAGCTAGGAGCAATGAGCAGTTCTTC.

This chain connects TRBV5-8 to TRBJ1-1; D remains unclear. V lost 0 bases to trimming and J lost 4 bases, with 10 bases between them. The CDR3 length is 14 residues. Per germline, CDR1 SGHTS and CDR2 YDEGEE. The CDR3 coding sequence is TGTGCCAGCAGCTTGGAAATTTCCGGCACTGAAGCTTTCTTT. It translates to CASSLEISGTEAFF.

The V and J genes are TRBV7-2 and TRBJ2-7; 7 nucleotides match TRBD2. This CDR3 is 14 amino acids long. V lost 0 bases, J lost 5 bases, and 4 bases stayed unmatched. The V gene's germline CDR1 is SGHTA and CDR2 FQGNSA. The CDR3 here is CASSLAHTSDEQYF. Here the CDR3 DNA reads TGTGCCAGCAGCTTAGCCCATACTAGCGACGAGCAGTACTTC. Together with reference TRBV7-2 and TRBJ2-7, the CDR3 gives the full variable domain: GAGVSQSPSNKVTEKGKDVELRCDPISGHTALYWYRQSLGQGLEFLIYFQGNSAPDKSGLPSDRFSAERTGGSVSTLTIQRTQQEDSAVYLCASSLAHTSDEQYFGPGTRLTVT.

In its sample, this clone was seen a few times. The genes are TRBV6-5 and TRBJ1-6; 7 bases align to TRBD1. This CDR3 region has 15 residues. The V segment lost 6 bases and the J segment 4 bases; nucleotides outside the gene matches: 6. Germline CDR1 is MNHEY and CDR2 is SVGAGI. CDR3 region: CASSTGTDYNSPLHF. CDR3 sequence (DNA): TGTGCCAGCAGCACCGGGACAGATTATAATTCACCCCTCCACTTT.

The chain links TRBV7-2 to TRBJ2-1; weak D call: TRBD2 (5 bases). Germline V lookup: CDR1 SGHTA, CDR2 FQGNSA. CDR3 size: 15 residues. Trimming took off 1 base at V and 7 bases at J, with 14 bases between the two ends. This CDR3 is CASSLGSERVNEQFF. The CDR3 DNA is TGTGCCAGCAGCTTAGGTAGTGAGAGGGTTAATGAGCAGTTCTTC. Drawing the rest from reference TRBV7-2 and TRBJ2-1, the complete variable domain is GAGVSQSPSNKVTEKGKDVELRCDPISGHTALYWYRQSLGQGLEFLIYFQGNSAPDKSGLPSDRFSAERTGGSVSTLTIQRTQQEDSAVYLCASSLGSERVNEQFFGPGTRLTVL.

The rearrangement joins TRBV27 to TRBJ1-2; D remains unclear. Trimming took off 4 bases at V and 7 bases at J, with 13 bases between the two ends. The CDR3 covers 13 residues. Germline V lookup: CDR1 MNHEY, CDR2 SMNVEV (reference sequence). The CDR3 nucleotides are TGTGCCAGCAGTTCCCCGCCGGGGTTTGGCTACACCTTC. Translating gives CASSSPPGFGYTF.

CDR3 DNA: TGTGCCAGCAGCTTACAGGGTGGCTACACCTTC. This encodes CASSLQGGYTF. This chain uses TRBV7-9 with TRBJ1-2; maybe TRBD1 (5 bases). This CDR3 is built from 11 residues. With 2 bases removed from V and 7 bases from J, the gap between germline ends came to 5 bases. Germline V gene data show CDR1 as SEHNR and CDR2 as FQNEAQ (reference sequence).

This chain joins TRBV9 and TRBJ2-7; 7 bases are a match to TRBD1. Per the germline V gene, CDR1 is SGDLS and CDR2 is YYNGEE. This CDR3 contains 13 residues. V lost 2 bases to trimming and J lost 4 bases; unmatched junction nucleotides: 3. As DNA, the CDR3 is TGTGCCAGCAGCGTGACAGGGTTGTACGAGCAGTACTTC. This gives the protein CASSVTGLYEQYF.

The rearrangement uses TRBV29-1 and TRBJ1-2, with D maybe TRBD1 (6 bases). V gave up 8 bases and J gave up 5 bases, with 21 bases separating them. This CDR3 comprises 14 residues. CDR1 is SQVTM and CDR2 is ANQGSEA in the germline V gene. CDR3 amino acids: CSTHRDDRPYGYTF. The CDR3 region has the DNA TGCAGCACCCATCGCGATGACAGGCCGTATGGCTACACCTTC. The whole variable domain, filled in from reference TRBV29-1 and TRBJ1-2, reads SAVISQKPSRDICQRGTSLTIQCQVDSQVTMMFWYRQQPGQSLTLIATANQGSEATYESGFVIDKFPISRPNLTFSTLTVSNMSPEDSSIYLCSTHRDDRPYGYTFGSGTRLTVV.

This chain uses TRBV6-1 with TRBJ1-6; the D gene is possibly TRBD1 (5 bases). The CDR3 is 16 residues long. V was cut by 3 bases and J by 9 bases, with 18 bases left in between. Per the germline V gene, CDR1 is MNHNS and CDR2 is SASEGT. The CDR3 reads CASSDPSRAIGSPLHF. The CDR3 bases are TGTGCCAGCAGTGACCCAAGCAGGGCTATAGGTTCACCCCTCCACTTT.

The chain recombines TRBV12-3 or TRBV12-4 with TRBJ1-1; a weak D match, TRBD1 (6 bases). The V and J ends lost 7 bases and 4 bases respectively, with 13 bases between them. The length of the CDR3 is 13 residues. The CDR3 loop is CASTQQGATEAFF. CDR3 sequence (DNA): TGTGCCAGCACCCAACAGGGCGCCACTGAAGCTTTCTTT.

This clone was counted once. This chain links TRBV15 with TRBJ2-1, with D perhaps matching TRBD1 (5 bases). The CDR3 runs 17 residues. CDR1 is LNHNV and CDR2 is YYDKDF in the germline V gene (reference sequence). Trimming pared 0 bases from V and 5 bases from J, leaving 17 bases between. The CDR3 DNA follows: TGTGCCACCAGCAGAGAAATCGGCAGGGTCCATCACAATGAGCAGTTCTTC. As protein: CATSREIGRVHHNEQFF.

The J gene is TRBJ1-1, the V gene TRBV6-5; D may be TRBD1 (6 bases). Per germline, CDR1 MNHEY and CDR2 SVGAGI. This CDR3 is built from 15 residues. The V and J ends lost 6 bases and 4 bases respectively, with 18 bases between them. Here the CDR3 reads CASRHPTTGRTEAFF. The CDR3 DNA is TGTGCCAGCAGACATCCTACTACAGGGCGCACTGAAGCTTTCTTT.